What follows is one TCR beta chain and its context. One end of the junction does not line up with germline, which may come from a read error. Germline V gene sequence: CDR1 MNHEY, CDR2 SMNVEV (reference sequence). The CDR3 sequence is 14 residues long. The record originates from a study of blood T cell repertoires in COVID-19. Some clones are missing from TCRdb's copy, which holds only in-frame ones; the method was immunoSEQ multiplex PCR. The data show around 180,000 clones, with approximately 83% seen just once and more than 3% held by the top ten. The chain couples TRBV27 to TRBJ1-1; 7 bases agree with TRBD1. The receptor's source is a man aged 55 to 70 with acute or convalescent COVID-19. Sequencing was carried out using peripheral blood. In DNA, the CDR3 is TGTGCCAGCAGGCGACAGGGAGTGAACACTGAAGCCTTCTTT. As protein: CASRRQGVNTEAFF.